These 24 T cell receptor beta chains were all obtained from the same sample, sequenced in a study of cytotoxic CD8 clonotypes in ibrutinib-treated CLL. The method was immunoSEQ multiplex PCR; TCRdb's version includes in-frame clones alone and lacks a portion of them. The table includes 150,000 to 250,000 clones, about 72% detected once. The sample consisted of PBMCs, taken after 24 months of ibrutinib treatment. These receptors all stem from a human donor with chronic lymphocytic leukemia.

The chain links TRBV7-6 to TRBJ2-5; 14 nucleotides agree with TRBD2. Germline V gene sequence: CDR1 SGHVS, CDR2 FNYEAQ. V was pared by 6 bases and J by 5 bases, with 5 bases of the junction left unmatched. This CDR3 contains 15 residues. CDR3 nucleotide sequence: TGTGCCAGCAGAAGGACTAGCGGGAGGCTGGAGACCCAGTACTTC. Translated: CASRRTSGRLETQYF.

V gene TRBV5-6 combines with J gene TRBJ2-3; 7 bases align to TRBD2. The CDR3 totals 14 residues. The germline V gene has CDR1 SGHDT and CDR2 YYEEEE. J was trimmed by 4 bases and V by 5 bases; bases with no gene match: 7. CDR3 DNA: TGTGCCAGCAGGTTAGCGGGTGGTGCAGATACGCAGTATTTT. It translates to CASRLAGGADTQYF.

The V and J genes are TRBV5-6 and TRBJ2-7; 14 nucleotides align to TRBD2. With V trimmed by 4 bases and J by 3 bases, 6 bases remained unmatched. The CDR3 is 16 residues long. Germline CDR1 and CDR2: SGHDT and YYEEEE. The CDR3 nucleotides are TGTGCCAGCAGCATATACGGGACTAGCGGGAGCTACGAGCAGTACTTC. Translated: CASSIYGTSGSYEQYF.

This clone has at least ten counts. The CDR3 loop is CASSPGPRDTQYF. The DNA of the CDR3 is TGTGCCAGCAGTCCAGGACCTCGGGATACGCAGTATTTT. V gene TRBV27 combines with J gene TRBJ2-3; D remains unclear. V was clipped by 5 bases and J by 6 bases, with 12 bases between them. The CDR3 runs 13 residues. The germline V gene encodes CDR1 MNHEY and CDR2 SMNVEV (reference sequence).

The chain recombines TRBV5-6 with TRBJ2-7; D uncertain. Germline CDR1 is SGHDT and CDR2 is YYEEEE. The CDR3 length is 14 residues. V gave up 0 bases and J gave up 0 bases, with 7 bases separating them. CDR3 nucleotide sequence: TGTGCCAGCAGCTTGGGTGGTAGCTCCTACGAGCAGTACTTC. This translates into CASSLGGSSYEQYF. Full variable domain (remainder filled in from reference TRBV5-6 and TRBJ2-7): DAGVTQSPTHLIKTRGQQVTLRCSPKSGHDTVSWYQQALGQGPQFIFQYYEEEERQRGNFPDRFSGHQFPNYSSELNVNALLLGDSALYLCASSLGGSSYEQYFGPGTRLTVT.

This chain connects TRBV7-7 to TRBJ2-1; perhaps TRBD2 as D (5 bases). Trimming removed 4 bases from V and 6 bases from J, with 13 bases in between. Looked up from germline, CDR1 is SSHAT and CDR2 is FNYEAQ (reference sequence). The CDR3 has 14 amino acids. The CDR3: CASSSLLAPNEQFF. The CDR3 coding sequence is TGTGCCAGCAGCTCGCTCCTAGCCCCCAATGAGCAGTTCTTC. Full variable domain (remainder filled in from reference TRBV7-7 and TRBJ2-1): GAGVSQSPRYKVTKRGQDVTLRCDPISSHATLYWYQQALGQGPEFLTYFNYEAQPDKSGLPSDRFSAERPEGSISTLTIQRTEQRDSAMYRCASSSLLAPNEQFFGPGTRLTVL.

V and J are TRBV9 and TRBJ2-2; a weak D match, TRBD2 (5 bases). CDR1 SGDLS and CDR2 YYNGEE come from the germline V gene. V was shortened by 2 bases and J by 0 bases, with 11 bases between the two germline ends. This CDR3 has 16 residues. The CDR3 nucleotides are TGTGCCAGCAGCGTCCAGGACTTCGCGAACACCGGGGAGCTGTTTTTT. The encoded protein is CASSVQDFANTGELFF.

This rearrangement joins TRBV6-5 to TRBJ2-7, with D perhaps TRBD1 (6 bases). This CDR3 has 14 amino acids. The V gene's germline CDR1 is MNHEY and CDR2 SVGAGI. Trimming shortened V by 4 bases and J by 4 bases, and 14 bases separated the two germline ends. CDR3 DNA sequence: TGTGCCAGCAGTTCGCGGACAGCTGATTACGAGCAGTACTTC. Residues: CASSSRTADYEQYF.

CDR3: CASSVLTSGIETQYF. CDR3 nucleotides: TGTGCCAGTAGTGTATTAACTAGCGGGATAGAGACCCAGTACTTC. The chain employs TRBV19 and TRBJ2-5; 10 positions match TRBD2. Germline CDR1 is LNHDA and CDR2 is SQIVND (reference sequence). V was pared by 5 bases and J by 4 bases, with 7 bases of the junction left unmatched. This CDR3 spans 15 amino acids.

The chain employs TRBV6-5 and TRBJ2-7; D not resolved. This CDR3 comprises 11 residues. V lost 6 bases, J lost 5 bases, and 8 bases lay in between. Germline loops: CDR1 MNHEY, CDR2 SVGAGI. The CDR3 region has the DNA TGTGCCAGCAGGGGATTGGACGAGCAGTACTTC. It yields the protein CASRGLDEQYF.

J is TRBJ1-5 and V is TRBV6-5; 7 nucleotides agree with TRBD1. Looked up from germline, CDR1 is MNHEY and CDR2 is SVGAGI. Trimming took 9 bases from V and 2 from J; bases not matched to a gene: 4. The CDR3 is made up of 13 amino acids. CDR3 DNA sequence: TGTGCCAGTAAAACAGGGGGCAATCAGCCCCAGCATTTT. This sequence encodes CASKTGGNQPQHF.

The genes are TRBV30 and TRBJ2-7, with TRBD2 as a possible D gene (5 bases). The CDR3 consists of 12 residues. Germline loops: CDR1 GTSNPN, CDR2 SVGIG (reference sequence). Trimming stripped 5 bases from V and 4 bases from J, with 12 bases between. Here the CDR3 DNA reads TGTGCCTGGTTTTCAGGCGGGTACGAGCAGTACTTC. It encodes CAWFSGGYEQYF. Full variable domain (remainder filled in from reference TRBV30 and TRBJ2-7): SQTIHQWPATLVQPVGSPLSLECTVEGTSNPNLYWYRQAAGRGLQLLFYSVGIGQISSEVPQNLSASRPQDRQFILSSKKLLLSDSGFYLCAWFSGGYEQYFGPGTRLTVT.

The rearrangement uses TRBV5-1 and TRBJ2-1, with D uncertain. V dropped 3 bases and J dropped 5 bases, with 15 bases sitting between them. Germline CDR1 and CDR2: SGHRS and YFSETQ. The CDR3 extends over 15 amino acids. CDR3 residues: CASSSIPNYNNEQFF. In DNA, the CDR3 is TGCGCCAGCAGCTCGATACCAAACTACAACAATGAGCAGTTCTTC.

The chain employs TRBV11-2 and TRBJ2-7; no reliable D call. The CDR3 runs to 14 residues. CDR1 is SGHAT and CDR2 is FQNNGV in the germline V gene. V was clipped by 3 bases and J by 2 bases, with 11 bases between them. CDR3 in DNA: TGTGCCAGCAGCTTTAGCTATACCACCTACGAGCAGTACTTC. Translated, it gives CASSFSYTTYEQYF. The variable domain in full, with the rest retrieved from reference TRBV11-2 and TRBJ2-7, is EAGVAQSPRYKIIEKRQSVAFWCNPISGHATLYWYQQILGQGPKLLIQFQNNGVVDDSQLPKDRFSAERLKGVDSTLKIQPAKLEDSAVYLCASSFSYTTYEQYFGPGTRLTVT.

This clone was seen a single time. The CDR3 DNA is TGTGCCACCAAGGGGGACAGCACCTCCTACGAGCAGTACTTC. Translation gives CATKGDSTSYEQYF. This chain uses TRBV6-5 with TRBJ2-7; 7 positions agree with TRBD1. The germline V gene has CDR1 MNHEY and CDR2 SVGAGI. The CDR3 sequence is 14 residues long. The trim removed 10 bases at V and 0 bases at J, leaving 9 bases unmatched.

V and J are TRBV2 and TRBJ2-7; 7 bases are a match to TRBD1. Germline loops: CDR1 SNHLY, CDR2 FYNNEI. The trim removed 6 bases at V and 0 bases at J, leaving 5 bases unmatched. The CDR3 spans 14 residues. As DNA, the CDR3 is TGTGCCAGCAGCTTGGACAGGCACTCCTACGAGCAGTACTTC. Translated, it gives CASSLDRHSYEQYF. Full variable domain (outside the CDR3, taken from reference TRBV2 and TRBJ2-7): EPEVTQTPSHQVTQMGQEVILRCVPISNHLYFYWYRQILGQKVEFLVSFYNNEISEKSEIFDDQFSVERPDGSNFTLKIRSTKLEDSAMYFCASSLDRHSYEQYFGPGTRLTVT.

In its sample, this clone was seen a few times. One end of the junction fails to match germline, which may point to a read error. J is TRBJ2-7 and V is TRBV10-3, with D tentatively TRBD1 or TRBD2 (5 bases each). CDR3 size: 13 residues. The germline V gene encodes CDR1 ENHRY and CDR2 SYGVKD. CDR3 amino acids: CAISEYSDSGTNF. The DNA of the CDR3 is TGTGCCATCAGTGAGTACTCCGACAGCGGCACGAACTTC.

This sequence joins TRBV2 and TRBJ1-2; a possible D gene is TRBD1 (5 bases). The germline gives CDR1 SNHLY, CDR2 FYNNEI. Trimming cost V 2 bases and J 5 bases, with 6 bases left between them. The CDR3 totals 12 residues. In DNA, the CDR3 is TGTGCCAGCAGTGAAACAGGATATGGCTACACCTTC. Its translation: CASSETGYGYTF.

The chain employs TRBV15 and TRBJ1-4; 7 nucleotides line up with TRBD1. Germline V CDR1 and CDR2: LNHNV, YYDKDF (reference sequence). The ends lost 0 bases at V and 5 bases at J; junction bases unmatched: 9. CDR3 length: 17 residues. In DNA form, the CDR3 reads TGTGCCACCAGCAGAGATTGGGTAGGGGGCCTCAATGAAAAACTGTTTTTT. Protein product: CATSRDWVGGLNEKLFF.

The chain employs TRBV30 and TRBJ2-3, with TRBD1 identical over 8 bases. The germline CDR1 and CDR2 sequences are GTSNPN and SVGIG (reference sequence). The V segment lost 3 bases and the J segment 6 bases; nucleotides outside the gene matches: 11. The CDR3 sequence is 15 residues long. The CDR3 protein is CAWSDGQGLRDTQYF. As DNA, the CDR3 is TGTGCCTGGAGCGATGGACAGGGACTCCGTGATACGCAGTATTTT. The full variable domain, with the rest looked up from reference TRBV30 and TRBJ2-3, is SQTIHQWPATLVQPVGSPLSLECTVEGTSNPNLYWYRQAAGRGLQLLFYSVGIGQISSEVPQNLSASRPQDRQFILSSKKLLLSDSGFYLCAWSDGQGLRDTQYFGPGTRLTVL.

The CDR3: CASSLEDWNTEAFF. DNA for the CDR3: TGTGCCAGCAGCTTGGAGGATTGGAACACTGAAGCTTTCTTT. The rearrangement joins TRBV5-4 to TRBJ1-1; D not certain. Germline V gene sequence: CDR1 SGHNT, CDR2 YYREEE (reference sequence). With 0 bases removed from V and 1 base from J, the gap between germline ends came to 7 bases. The CDR3 totals 14 residues.

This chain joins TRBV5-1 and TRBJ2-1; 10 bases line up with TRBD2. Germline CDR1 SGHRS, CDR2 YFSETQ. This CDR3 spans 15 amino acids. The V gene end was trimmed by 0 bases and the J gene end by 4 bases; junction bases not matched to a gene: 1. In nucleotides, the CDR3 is TGCGCCAGCAGCTTGGCACTAGCGGGATACAATGAGCAGTTCTTC. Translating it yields CASSLALAGYNEQFF.

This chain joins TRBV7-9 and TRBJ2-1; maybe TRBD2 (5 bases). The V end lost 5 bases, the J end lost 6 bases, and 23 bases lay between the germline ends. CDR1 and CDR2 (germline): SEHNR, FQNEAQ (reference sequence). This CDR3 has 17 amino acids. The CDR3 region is CASSRVISLALVNEQFF. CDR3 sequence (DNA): TGTGCCAGCAGCCGTGTAATCAGTCTAGCTTTAGTCAATGAGCAGTTCTTC.

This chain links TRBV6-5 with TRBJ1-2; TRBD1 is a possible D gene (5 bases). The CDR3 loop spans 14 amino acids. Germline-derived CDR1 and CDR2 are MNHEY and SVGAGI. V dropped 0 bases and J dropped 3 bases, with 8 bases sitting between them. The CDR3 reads CASSYSTGDYGYTF. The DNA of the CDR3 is TGTGCCAGCAGTTACTCTACAGGCGACTATGGCTACACCTTC.